These T cell receptor beta chains were read from a single sample in a study of cytomegalovirus exposure and HLA in healthy donors. Method: immunoSEQ multiplex PCR; TCRdb's copy keeps in-frame clones and lacks some. The data show some 160,000 clones, around 77% seen once. Sequencing was done on a sample of PBMCs. The origin of the receptors is a woman aged 30 to 39 in good health and CMV-seronegative. The CDR3 runs from the conserved cysteine through the conserved F or W. The D gene is left open where the match is weak. Where a row states a size, it is once, few, many or the class of an expanded clone; other rows omit it.

CDR3 length | D gene | J gene | clone size | V gene | CDR3 protein | CDR3 DNA
16 | TRBD1 | TRBJ1-2 | - | TRBV5-4 | CASSLATTGWTYGYPF | TGTGCCAGCAGCTTGGCTACGACAGGGTGGACCTATGGCTACCCCTTC
15 | TRBD2 | TRBJ2-7 | - | TRBV9 | CASSVEWTSIYEQYF | TGTGCCAGCAGCGTAGAGTGGACTAGTATCTACGAGCAGTACTTC
13 | - | TRBJ2-7 | - | TRBV11-3 | CASSLGPSREQYF | TGTGCCAGCAGCTTGGGGCCGTCTCGAGAGCAGTACTTC
12 | - | TRBJ1-2 | - | TRBV29-1 | CSVAQGNYGYTF | TGCAGCGTTGCACAGGGCAACTATGGCTACACCTTC
15 | TRBD2 | TRBJ2-7 | - | TRBV7-3 | CASSLTAGGYDEQYF | TGTGCCAGCAGCTTAACAGCGGGAGGGTACGACGAGCAGTACTTC
15 | - | TRBJ1-1 | few | TRBV18 | CASSPLDRKNTEAFF | TGTGCCAGCTCACCTCTGGACAGAAAGAACACTGAAGCTTTCTTT
15 | TRBD1 | TRBJ1-2 | few | TRBV19 | CASLRSGQALYGYTF | TGTGCCAGCCTCCGTTCCGGACAGGCTCTTTATGGCTACACCTTC
11 | TRBD1 | TRBJ1-2 | - | TRBV5-6 | CASSLGQGGTF | TGTGCCAGCAGCTTGGGACAGGGAGGAACCTTC
15 | - | TRBJ1-5 | few | TRBV7-9 | CASSLDRVPNQPQHF | TGTGCCAGCAGCTTAGACAGGGTTCCCAATCAGCCCCAGCATTTT
14 | - | TRBJ1-2 | - | TRBV6-4 | CASSEGGDAYGYTF | TGTGCCAGCAGTGAAGGCGGGGACGCCTATGGCTACACCTTC
15 | TRBD2 | TRBJ2-1 | once | TRBV12-5 | CASGWGLAGDNEQFF | TGTGCTAGTGGATGGGGACTAGCGGGTGACAATGAGCAGTTCTTC
13 | TRBD1 | TRBJ1-5 | - | TRBV7-9 | CASSLQGDQPQHF | TGTGCCAGCAGCCTACAGGGGGATCAGCCCCAGCATTTT
16 | - | TRBJ1-5 | - | TRBV27 | CASSTLARAGNQPQHF | TGTGCCAGCAGTACCCTAGCCCGGGCGGGCAATCAGCCCCAGCATTTT
15 | - | TRBJ1-2 | once | TRBV7-9 | CASSHRQAPRGGYTF | TGTGCCAGCAGTCACCGACAGGCCCCACGGGGAGGCTACACCTTC
13 | - | TRBJ2-7 | - | TRBV29-1 | CSVELRGLYEQYF | TGCAGCGTTGAATTGAGGGGGTTATACGAGCAGTACTTC
21 | TRBD2 | TRBJ2-7 | - | TRBV6-1 | CASSEAGLRWGLAGSSYEQYF | TGTGCCAGCAGTGAAGCGGGACTCCGCTGGGGACTAGCGGGGAGCTCCTACGAGCAGTACTTC
10 | - | TRBJ1-2 | - | TRBV7-9 | CASSNLGYTF | TGTGCCAGCAGCAATCTTGGCTACACCTTC
13 | - | TRBJ1-2 | - | TRBV25-1 | CASSEWTNYGYTF | TGTGCCAGCAGTGAATGGACAAACTATGGCTACACCTTC
15 | TRBD1 | TRBJ2-3 | - | TRBV2 | CASGGVRTGADTQYF | TGTGCCAGCGGAGGGGTTAGGACAGGGGCAGATACGCAGTATTTT
13 | - | TRBJ1-2 | - | TRBV19 | CASSTGFNYGYTF | TGTGCCAGTAGTACCGGTTTTAACTATGGCTACACCTTC
15 | - | TRBJ2-1 | - | TRBV7-3 | CASSLLSDARGEQFF | TGTGCCAGCAGCTTATTGTCGGACGCCCGAGGGGAGCAGTTCTTC
17 | TRBD1 | TRBJ2-1 | - | TRBV7-4 | CASITHRTGDDNNEQFF | TGTGCCAGCATAACCCATCGGACAGGGGATGACAACAATGAGCAGTTCTTC
14 | TRBD2 | TRBJ2-7 | - | TRBV28 | CASRNSGRAYEQYF | TGTGCCAGCAGGAATAGCGGGAGGGCTTACGAGCAGTACTTC
16 | TRBD2 | TRBJ2-1 | - | TRBV7-7 | CASSFRRTSTYNEQFF | TGTGCCAGCAGCTTCCGAAGGACTAGCACCTACAATGAGCAGTTCTTC
15 | TRBD2 | TRBJ2-5 | - | TRBV6-1 | CASSGGGANQETQYF | TGTGCCAGCAGTGGCGGGGGGGCGAACCAAGAGACCCAGTACTTC
14 | TRBD1 | TRBJ1-5 | - | TRBV5-1 | CASSRTGGNQPQHF | TGCGCCAGCAGCAGGACAGGGGGAAATCAGCCCCAGCATTTT
14 | - | TRBJ1-2 | - | TRBV2 | CASSAQGGDYGYTF | TGTGCCAGCAGTGCACAGGGTGGGGACTATGGCTACACCTTC
15 | TRBD1 | TRBJ1-2 | - | TRBV13 | CASSLGGTANYGYTF | TGTGCCAGCAGCTTAGGCGGGACAGCTAACTATGGCTACACCTTC
14 | - | TRBJ2-5 | - | TRBV9 | CASSTRDNQETQYF | TGTGCCAGCAGCACCCGGGACAACCAAGAGACCCAGTACTTC
15 | TRBD1 | TRBJ1-2 | few | TRBV6-1 | CASSEGATGASGYTF | TGTGCCAGCAGTGAAGGGGCGACAGGGGCCAGTGGCTACACCTTC
13 | TRBD2 | TRBJ2-5 | - | TRBV29-1 | CSGTTSGQETQYF | TGCAGCGGTACGACTAGCGGGCAAGAGACCCAGTACTTC
13 | - | TRBJ2-3 | - | TRBV7-6 | CASSPRLTDTQYF | TGTGCCAGCAGCCCCCGACTTACAGATACGCAGTATTTT
13 | - | TRBJ2-7 | - | TRBV19 | CASSIRLEHEQYF | TGTGCCAGTAGTATTCGGTTGGAGCACGAGCAGTACTTC
14 | - | TRBJ1-3 | once | TRBV19 | CASSVQVTGNTIYF | TGTGCCAGTAGTGTACAGGTTACCGGAAACACCATATATTTT